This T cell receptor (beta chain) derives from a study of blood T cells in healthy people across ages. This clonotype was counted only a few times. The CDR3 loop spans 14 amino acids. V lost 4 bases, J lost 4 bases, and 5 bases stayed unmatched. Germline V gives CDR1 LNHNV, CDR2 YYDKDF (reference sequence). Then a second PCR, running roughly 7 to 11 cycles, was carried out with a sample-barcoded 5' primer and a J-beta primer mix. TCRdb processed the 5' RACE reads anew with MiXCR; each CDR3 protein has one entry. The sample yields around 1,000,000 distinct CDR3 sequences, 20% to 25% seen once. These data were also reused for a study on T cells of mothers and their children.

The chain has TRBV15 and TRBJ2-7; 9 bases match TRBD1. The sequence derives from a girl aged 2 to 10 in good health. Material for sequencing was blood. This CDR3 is CATSIDRGGYEQYF. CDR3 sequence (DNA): TGTGCCACCAGCATAGACAGGGGGGGGTACGAGCAGTACTTC.